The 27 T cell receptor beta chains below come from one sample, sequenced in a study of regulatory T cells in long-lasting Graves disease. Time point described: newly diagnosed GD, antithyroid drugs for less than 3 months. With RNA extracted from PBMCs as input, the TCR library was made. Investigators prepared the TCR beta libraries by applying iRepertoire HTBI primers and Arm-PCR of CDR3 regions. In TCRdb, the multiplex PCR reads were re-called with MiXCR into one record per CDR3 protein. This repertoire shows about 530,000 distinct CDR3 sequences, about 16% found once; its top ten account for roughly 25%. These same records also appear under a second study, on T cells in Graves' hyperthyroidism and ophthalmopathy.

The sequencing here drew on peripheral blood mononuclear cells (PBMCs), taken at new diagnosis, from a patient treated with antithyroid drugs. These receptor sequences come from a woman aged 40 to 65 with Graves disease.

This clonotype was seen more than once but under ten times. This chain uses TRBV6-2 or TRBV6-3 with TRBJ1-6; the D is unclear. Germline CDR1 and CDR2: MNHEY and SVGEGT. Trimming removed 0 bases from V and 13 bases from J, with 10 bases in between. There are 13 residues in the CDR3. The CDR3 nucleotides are TGTGCCAGCAGTTACTCATTCGGGGATCCCCTCCACTTT. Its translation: CASSYSFGDPLHF.

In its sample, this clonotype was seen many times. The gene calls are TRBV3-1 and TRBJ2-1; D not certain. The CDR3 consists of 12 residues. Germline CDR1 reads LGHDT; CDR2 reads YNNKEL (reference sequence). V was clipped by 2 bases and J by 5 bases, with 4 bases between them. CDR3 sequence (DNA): TGTGCCAGCAGCCAAATGAACAATGAGCAGTTCTTC. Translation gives CASSQMNNEQFF.

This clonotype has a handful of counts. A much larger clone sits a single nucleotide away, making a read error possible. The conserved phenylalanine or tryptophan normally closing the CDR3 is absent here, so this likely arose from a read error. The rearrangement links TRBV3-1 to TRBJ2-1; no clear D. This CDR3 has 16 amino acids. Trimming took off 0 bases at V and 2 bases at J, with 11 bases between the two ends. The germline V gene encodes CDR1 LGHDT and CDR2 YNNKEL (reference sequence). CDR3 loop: CASSQDYSTAYNEQFS. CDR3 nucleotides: TGTGCCAGCAGCCAAGATTATAGTACAGCCTACAATGAGCAGTTCTCC.

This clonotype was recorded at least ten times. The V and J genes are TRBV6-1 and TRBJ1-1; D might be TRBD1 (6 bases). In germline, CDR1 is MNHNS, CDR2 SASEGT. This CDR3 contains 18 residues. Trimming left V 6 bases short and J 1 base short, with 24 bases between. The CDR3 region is CASRRDYREGQGNTEAFF. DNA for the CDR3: TGTGCCAGCAGGCGGGACTACAGGGAAGGTCAAGGGAACACTGAAGCTTTCTTT.

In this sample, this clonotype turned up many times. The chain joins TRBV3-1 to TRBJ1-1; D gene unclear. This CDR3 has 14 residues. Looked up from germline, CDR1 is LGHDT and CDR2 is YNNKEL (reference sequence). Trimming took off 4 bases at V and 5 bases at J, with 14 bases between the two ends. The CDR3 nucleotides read TGTGCCAGCAGCCCACTTATCGGAGGGACTGAAGCTTTCTTT. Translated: CASSPLIGGTEAFF.

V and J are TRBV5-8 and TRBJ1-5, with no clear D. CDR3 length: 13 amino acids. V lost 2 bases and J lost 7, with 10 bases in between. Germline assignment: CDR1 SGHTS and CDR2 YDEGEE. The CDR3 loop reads CASSFGMNQPQHF. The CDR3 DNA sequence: TGTGCCAGCAGCTTTGGGATGAACCAGCCCCAGCATTTT.

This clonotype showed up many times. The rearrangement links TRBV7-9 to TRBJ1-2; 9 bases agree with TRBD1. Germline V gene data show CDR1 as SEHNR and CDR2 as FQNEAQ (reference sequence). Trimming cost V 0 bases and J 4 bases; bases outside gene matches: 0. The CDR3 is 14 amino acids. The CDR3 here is CASSLADRGYGYTF. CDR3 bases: TGTGCCAGCAGCTTAGCGGACAGGGGCTATGGCTACACCTTC.

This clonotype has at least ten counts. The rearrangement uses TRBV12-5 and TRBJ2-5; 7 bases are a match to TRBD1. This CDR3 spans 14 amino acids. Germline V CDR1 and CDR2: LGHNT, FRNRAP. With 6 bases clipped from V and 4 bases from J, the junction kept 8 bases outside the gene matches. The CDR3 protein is CASGQTGNAETQYF. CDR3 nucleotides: TGTGCTAGTGGGCAGACAGGGAATGCAGAGACCCAGTACTTC.

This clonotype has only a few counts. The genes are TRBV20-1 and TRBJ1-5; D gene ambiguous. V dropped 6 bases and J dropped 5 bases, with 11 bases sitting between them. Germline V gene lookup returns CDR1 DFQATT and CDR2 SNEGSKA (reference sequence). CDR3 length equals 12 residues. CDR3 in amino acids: CSALDRDQPQHF. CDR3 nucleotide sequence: TGCAGTGCCCTGGACCGAGATCAGCCCCAGCATTTT.

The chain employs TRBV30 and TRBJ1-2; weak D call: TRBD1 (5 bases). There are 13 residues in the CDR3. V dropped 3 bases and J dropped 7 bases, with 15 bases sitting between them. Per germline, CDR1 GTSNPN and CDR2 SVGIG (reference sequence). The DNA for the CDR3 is TGTGCCTGGAGCAGTGCTGGGGACGTTGGCTACACCTTC. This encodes CAWSSAGDVGYTF.

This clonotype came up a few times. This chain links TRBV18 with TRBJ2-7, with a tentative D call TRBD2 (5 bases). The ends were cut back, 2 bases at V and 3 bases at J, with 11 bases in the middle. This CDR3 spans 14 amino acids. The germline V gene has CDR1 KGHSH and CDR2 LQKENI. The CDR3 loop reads CASSPGVAGYEQYF. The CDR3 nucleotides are TGTGCCAGCTCACCAGGGGTGGCGGGCTACGAGCAGTACTTC.

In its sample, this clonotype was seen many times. Here the CDR3 DNA reads TGTGCCAGCAGCCCCCCGGGACAGATGAATGAAAAACTGTTTTTT. Amino acid sequence: CASSPPGQMNEKLFF. The chain joins TRBV7-9 to TRBJ1-4; TRBD1 matches at 7 bases. V shed 5 bases, J shed 5 bases, and the junction held 8 bases outside the gene matches. CDR1 and CDR2 (germline): SEHNR, FQNEAQ (reference sequence). This CDR3 contains 15 residues. The variable domain in full, completed from reference TRBV7-9 and TRBJ1-4, reads DTGVSQNPRHKITKRGQNVTFRCDPISEHNRLYWYRQTLGQGPEFLTYFQNEAQLEKSRLLSDRFSAERPKGSFSTLEIQRTEQGDSAMYLCASSPPGQMNEKLFFGSGTQLSVL.

For the CDR3, the DNA is TGTGCCAGCACCCGACTCTACGAGCAGTACTTC. This encodes CASTRLYEQYF. This chain uses TRBV5-8 with TRBJ2-7; D is unclear. Germline CDR1 reads SGHTS; CDR2 reads YDEGEE. This CDR3 has 11 residues. Trimming pared 6 bases from V and 3 bases from J, leaving 7 bases between. The variable domain in full, with the rest retrieved from reference TRBV5-8 and TRBJ2-7, is EAGVTQSPTHLIKTRGQQATLRCSPISGHTSVYWYQQALGLGLQFLLWYDEGEERNRGNFPPRFSGRQFPNYSSELNVNALELEDSALYLCASTRLYEQYFGPGTRLTVT.

The CDR3 protein is CSVVAGGEQFF. CDR3 DNA sequence: TGCAGCGTTGTGGCAGGGGGCGAGCAGTTCTTC. The rearrangement links TRBV29-1 to TRBJ2-3, with 8 bases lining up with TRBD1. The J call may be in error: the DNA end matches TRBJ2-1 better. Germline CDR1 reads SQVTM; CDR2 reads ANQGSEA. The CDR3 extends over 11 amino acids.

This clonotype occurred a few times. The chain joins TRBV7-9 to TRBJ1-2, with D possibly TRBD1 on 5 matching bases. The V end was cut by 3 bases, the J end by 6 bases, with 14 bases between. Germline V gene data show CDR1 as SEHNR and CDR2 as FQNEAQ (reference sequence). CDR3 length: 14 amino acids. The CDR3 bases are TGTGCCAGCAGCTTTTCCACGGACACGGATGGCTACACCTTC. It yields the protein CASSFSTDTDGYTF. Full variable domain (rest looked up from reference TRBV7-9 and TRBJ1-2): DTGVSQNPRHKITKRGQNVTFRCDPISEHNRLYWYRQTLGQGPEFLTYFQNEAQLEKSRLLSDRFSAERPKGSFSTLEIQRTEQGDSAMYLCASSFSTDTDGYTFGSGTRLTVV.

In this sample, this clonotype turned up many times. CDR3 region: CASSLYGTTIYNEQFF. The CDR3, as DNA: TGCGCCAGCAGCTTGTACGGGACTACAATCTACAATGAGCAGTTCTTC. The rearrangement joins TRBV5-1 to TRBJ2-1; 7 positions agree with TRBD2. CDR3 length: 16 residues. V shed 1 base and J 3 bases; nucleotides not matched to a gene: 7. Germline V gene data show CDR1 as SGHRS and CDR2 as YFSETQ.

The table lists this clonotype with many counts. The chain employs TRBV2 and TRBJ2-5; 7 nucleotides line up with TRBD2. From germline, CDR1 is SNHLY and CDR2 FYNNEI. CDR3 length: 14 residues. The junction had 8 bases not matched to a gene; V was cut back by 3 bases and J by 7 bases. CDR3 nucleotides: TGTGCCAGCAGTGATCTACTAGCGACGGGGACCCAGTACTTC. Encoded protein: CASSDLLATGTQYF.

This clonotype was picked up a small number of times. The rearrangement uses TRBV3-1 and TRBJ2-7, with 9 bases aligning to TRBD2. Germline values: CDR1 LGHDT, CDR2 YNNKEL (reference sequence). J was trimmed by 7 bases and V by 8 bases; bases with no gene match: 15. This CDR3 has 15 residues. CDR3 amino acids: CASSQAAGGPREQYF. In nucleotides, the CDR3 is TGTGCCAGCTCCCAGGCGGCGGGGGGGCCGAGGGAGCAGTACTTC.

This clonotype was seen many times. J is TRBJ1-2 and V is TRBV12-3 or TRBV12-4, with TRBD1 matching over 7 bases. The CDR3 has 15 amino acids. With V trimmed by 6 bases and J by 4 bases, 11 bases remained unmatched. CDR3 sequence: CASSRDRALGYGYTF. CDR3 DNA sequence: TGTGCCAGCAGCCGAGACAGGGCCCTAGGCTATGGCTACACCTTC.

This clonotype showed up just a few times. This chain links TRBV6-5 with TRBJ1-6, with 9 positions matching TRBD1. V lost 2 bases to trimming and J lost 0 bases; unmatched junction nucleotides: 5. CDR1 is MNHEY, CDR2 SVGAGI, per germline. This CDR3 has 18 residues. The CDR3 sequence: CASSYGTGLSSYNSPLHF. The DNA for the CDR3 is TGTGCCAGCAGTTACGGGACAGGGCTGAGCTCCTATAATTCACCCCTCCACTTT.

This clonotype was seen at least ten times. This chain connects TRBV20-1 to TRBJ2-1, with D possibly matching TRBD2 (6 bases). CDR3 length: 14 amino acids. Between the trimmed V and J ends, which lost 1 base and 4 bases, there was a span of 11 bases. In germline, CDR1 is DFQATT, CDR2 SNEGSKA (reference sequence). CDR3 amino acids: CSARGSSGYNEQFF. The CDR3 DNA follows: TGCAGTGCTAGAGGTAGTAGCGGTTACAATGAGCAGTTCTTC.

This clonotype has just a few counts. The CDR3 region is CASSVTAATNEKLFF. CDR3 in DNA: TGTGCCAGCAGCGTTACAGCCGCAACTAATGAAAAACTGTTTTTT. This chain connects TRBV9 to TRBJ1-4, with D hard to call. CDR3 length: 15 residues. Germline CDR1 and CDR2: SGDLS and YYNGEE. V lost 2 bases, J lost 0 bases, and 8 bases lay in between.

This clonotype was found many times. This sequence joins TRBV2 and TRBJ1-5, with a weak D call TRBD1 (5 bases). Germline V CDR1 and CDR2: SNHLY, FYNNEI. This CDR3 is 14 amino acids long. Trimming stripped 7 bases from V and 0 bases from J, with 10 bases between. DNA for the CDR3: TGTGCCAGCATGGGACTTTATAGCAATCAGCCCCAGCATTTT. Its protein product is CASMGLYSNQPQHF.

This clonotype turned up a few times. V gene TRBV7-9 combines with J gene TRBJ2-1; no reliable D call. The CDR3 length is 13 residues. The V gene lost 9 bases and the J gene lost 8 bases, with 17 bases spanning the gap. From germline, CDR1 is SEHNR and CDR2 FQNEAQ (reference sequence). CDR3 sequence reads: CASPGPPLDEQFF. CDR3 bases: TGTGCCAGTCCCGGACCGCCCTTAGATGAGCAGTTCTTC.

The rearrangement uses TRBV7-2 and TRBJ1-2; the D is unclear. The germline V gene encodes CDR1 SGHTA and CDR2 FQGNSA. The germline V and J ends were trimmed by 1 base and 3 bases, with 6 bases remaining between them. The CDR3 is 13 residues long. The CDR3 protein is CASSLGYDYGYTF. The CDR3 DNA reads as TGTGCCAGCAGCTTAGGGTACGACTATGGCTACACCTTC.

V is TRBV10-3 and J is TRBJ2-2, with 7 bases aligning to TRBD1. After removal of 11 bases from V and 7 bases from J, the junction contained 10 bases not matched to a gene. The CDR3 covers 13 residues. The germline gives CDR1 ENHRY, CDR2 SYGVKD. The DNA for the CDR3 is TGTGCCTCCAGGGGGACAGCCAACGGGGAGCTGTTTTTT. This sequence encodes CASRGTANGELFF.

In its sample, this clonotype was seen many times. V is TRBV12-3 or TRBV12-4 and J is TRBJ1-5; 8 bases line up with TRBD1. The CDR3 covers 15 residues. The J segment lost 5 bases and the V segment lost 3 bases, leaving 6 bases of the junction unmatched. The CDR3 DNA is TGTGCCAGCAGTTTGGCCAGGGGGCTCGATCAGCCCCAGCATTTT. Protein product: CASSLARGLDQPQHF.